The 20 T cell receptor beta chains listed next were all sequenced from one sample in a study of cytomegalovirus exposure and HLA in healthy donors. With 60 Vbeta and 13 Jbeta primers, the PCR was carried out. TCRdb keeps only in-frame clones here, not all; method: immunoSEQ multiplex PCR. The sample carries 50,000 or so clones, about 57% recorded once. The sequenced sample consisted of PBMCs. These receptors were taken from a human donor in good health.

The chain has TRBV4-2 and TRBJ1-2, with D tentatively TRBD1 (6 bases). CDR1 and CDR2 from the germline V gene are LGHNA and YNFKEQ. The V end was cut by 1 base, the J end by 8 bases, with 20 bases between. The length of the CDR3 is 16 residues. CDR3 sequence: CASSQVMGRGDRGYTF. CDR3 in DNA: TGTGCCAGCAGCCAAGTGATGGGCAGGGGCGATCGCGGCTACACCTTC.

V is TRBV4-1 and J is TRBJ1-5; TRBD1 agrees at 8 bases. V was pared by 3 bases and J by 2 bases, with 0 bases of the junction left unmatched. The CDR3 length is 14 residues. Germline V CDR1 and CDR2: MGHRA, YSYEKL. The CDR3 loop reads CASSQTGGNQPQHF. Written as DNA, the CDR3 is TGCGCCAGCAGCCAGACAGGGGGCAATCAGCCCCAGCATTTT.

The gene calls are TRBV7-2 and TRBJ2-7; D remains unclear. The CDR3 runs to 12 residues. V gave up 4 bases and J gave up 7 bases, with 11 bases separating them. Germline lookup yields CDR1 SGHTA and CDR2 FQGNSA. The CDR3 loop reads CASSSPLAEQYF. CDR3 sequence (DNA): TGTGCCAGCAGCTCCCCTTTGGCAGAGCAGTACTTC.

DNA of the CDR3: TGCGCCAGCGGGCCAGGGATTTTGGGTTCCTACGAGCAGTACTTC. Translation: CASGPGILGSYEQYF. The rearrangement joins TRBV4-1 to TRBJ2-7; possible D gene TRBD1, 5 bases. Germline V gene sequence: CDR1 MGHRA, CDR2 YSYEKL. Trimming shortened V by 8 bases and J by 1 base, and 18 bases separated the two germline ends. The CDR3 length is 15 residues.

The chain employs TRBV21-1 and TRBJ1-3; the table assigns TRBD1, which was not confirmed against the DNA. TRBV21-1 is listed as a pseudogene. CDR3 length equals 16 residues. CDR3 in DNA: TGTGCCATCACAGGGAAGGGCACAATCTCTGGAAACACCATATATTTT. Translated: CAITGKGTISGNTIYF.

This chain links TRBV2 with TRBJ1-2, with D maybe TRBD1 (6 bases). The CDR3 is 12 residues long. Germline V gene data show CDR1 as SNHLY and CDR2 as FYNNEI. V lost 6 bases and J 8 bases, leaving 13 bases between the germline ends. The CDR3 nucleotides read TGTGCCAGCAGATTCACAGGGCTGGGCTACACCTTC. It specifies CASRFTGLGYTF.

The chain has TRBV2 and TRBJ1-1; D ambiguous. This CDR3 has 13 residues. Germline assignment: CDR1 SNHLY and CDR2 FYNNEI. V was shortened by 3 bases and J by 5 bases, with 10 bases between the two germline ends. The CDR3 DNA is TGTGCCAGCAGTGAGCACGGTGGTACTGAAGCTTTCTTT. Translating gives CASSEHGGTEAFF.

This CDR3 is CASSYAAGARDTQYF. DNA of the CDR3: TGTGCCAGCAGTTACGCGGCGGGGGCCCGGGATACGCAGTATTTT. The chain combines TRBV6-5 with TRBJ2-3; D may be TRBD2 (7 bases). Germline CDR1 is MNHEY and CDR2 is SVGAGI. This CDR3 spans 15 amino acids. V dropped 2 bases and J dropped 6 bases, with 15 bases sitting between them.

The chain recombines TRBV12-5 with TRBJ2-5; TRBD1 might be the D (8 bases). The better agreement between TRBJ2-7 and the DNA end casts doubt on the J call. The CDR3 has 15 amino acids. Germline-derived CDR1 and CDR2 are LGHNT and FRNRAP. This chain's CDR3 is CASGPGGTGAYEQYF. The CDR3 DNA is TGTGCTAGTGGCCCCGGGGGGACAGGAGCCTACGAGCAGTACTTC.

The chain combines TRBV6-6 with TRBJ2-5; TRBD2 agrees at 8 bases. The last part of the DNA fits TRBJ2-7 better; the J call may be wrong. The V gene's germline CDR1 is MNHNY and CDR2 SVGAGI (reference sequence). This CDR3 spans 16 amino acids. Written as DNA, the CDR3 is TGTGCCAGCAGTTACTTACACGGGGGGGCCTTGGGCGAGCAGTACTTC. Its protein is CASSYLHGGALGEQYF.

This clone was detected once. This sequence joins TRBV19 and TRBJ1-5, with a tentative D call TRBD1 (6 bases). This CDR3 has 16 residues. Germline V CDR1 and CDR2: LNHDA, SQIVND (reference sequence). V was clipped by 3 bases and J by 6 bases, with 18 bases between them. The CDR3 here is CASSISPQGVGQPQHF. CDR3 DNA sequence: TGTGCCAGTAGTATTTCCCCACAGGGTGTCGGTCAGCCCCAGCATTTT.

The chain employs TRBV18 and TRBJ1-2; 10 nucleotides match TRBD1. V was pared by 3 bases and J by 3 bases, with 7 bases of the junction left unmatched. The germline V gene has CDR1 KGHSH and CDR2 LQKENI. The CDR3 has 16 amino acids. The CDR3 bases are TGTGCCAGCTCACCGGCAGACAGGGGGCGAGACTATGGCTACACCTTC. It specifies CASSPADRGRDYGYTF. Using reference TRBV18 and TRBJ1-2 for the parts outside the CDR3, the full variable domain is NAGVMQNPRHLVRRRGQEARLRCSPMKGHSHVYWYRQLPEEGLKFMVYLQKENIIDESGMPKERFSAEFPKEGPSILRIQQVVRGDSAAYFCASSPADRGRDYGYTFGSGTRLTVV.

This chain's CDR3 is CASSQQLAYEQYF. CDR3 bases: TGTGCCAGCAGCCAACAACTAGCCTACGAGCAGTACTTC. This chain uses TRBV6-5 with TRBJ2-7; TRBD2 is a possible D gene (5 bases). The CDR3 extends over 13 amino acids. Trimming cost V 6 bases and J 2 bases, with 11 bases left between them. CDR1 and CDR2 from the germline V gene are MNHEY and SVGAGI.

This chain links TRBV7-8 with TRBJ2-7; 9 bases fit TRBD1. The CDR3 totals 15 residues. Losses at the gene ends were 5 bases for V and 2 bases for J; bases not matched to a gene: 7. The V gene's germline CDR1 is SGHVS and CDR2 FQNEAQ. CDR3 protein: CASSLLQGATYEQYF. DNA for the CDR3: TGTGCCAGCAGCCTGCTACAGGGGGCAACCTACGAGCAGTACTTC.

This clone showed up many times. The chain recombines TRBV4-1 with TRBJ2-7; D ambiguous. Trimming pared 1 base from V and 0 bases from J, leaving 7 bases between. This CDR3 spans 14 amino acids. The V gene's germline CDR1 is MGHRA and CDR2 YSYEKL. The CDR3 loop reads CASSQALSSYEQYF. The DNA for the CDR3 is TGCGCCAGCAGCCAAGCATTGAGCTCCTACGAGCAGTACTTC.

This clone was counted between two and nine times. CDR3 coding DNA: TGCGCCAGCAGCCAAGGACTTCAGTGGAGCTATGGCTACACCTTC. It translates to CASSQGLQWSYGYTF. V is TRBV4-3 and J is TRBJ1-2; D not resolved. The CDR3 is 15 amino acids. The ends were cut back, 1 base at V and 4 bases at J, with 13 bases in the middle. Germline values: CDR1 LGHNA, CDR2 YSLEER.

As for this clone: The same CDR3 is also encoded by other DNA sequences in this sample. The chain combines TRBV30 with TRBJ1-5, with D hard to call. The CDR3 is made up of 13 amino acids. The germline V gene encodes CDR1 GTSNPN and CDR2 SVGIG (reference sequence). V shed 0 bases and J shed 5 bases, with 8 bases lying between them. CDR3: CAWSVRGDQPQHF. CDR3 DNA: TGTGCCTGGAGTGTACGGGGTGATCAGCCCCAGCATTTT.

This chain joins TRBV19 and TRBJ1-5, with 11 bases fitting TRBD1. Germline V gene data show CDR1 as LNHDA and CDR2 as SQIVND (reference sequence). The CDR3 has 13 amino acids. The CDR3 loop reads CGTGGSSNQPQHF. In DNA, the CDR3 is TGTGGGACAGGGGGCTCGAGCAATCAGCCCCAGCATTTT. The complete variable domain, with remaining parts taken from reference TRBV19 and TRBJ1-5, reads DGGITQSPKYLFRKEGQNVTLSCEQNLNHDAMYWYRQDPGQGLRLIYYSQIVNDFQKGDIAEGYSVSREKKESFPLTVTSAQKNPTAFYLCGTGGSSNQPQHFGDGTRLSIL.

This clone came up a few times. This chain links TRBV4-3 with TRBJ2-2; 12 nucleotides line up with TRBD2. Losses at the gene ends were 0 bases for V and 1 base for J; bases not matched to a gene: 3. The CDR3 extends over 18 amino acids. The germline V gene encodes CDR1 LGHNA and CDR2 YSLEER. Here the CDR3 reads CASSQDPGLAGNTGELFF. In nucleotides, the CDR3 is TGCGCCAGCAGCCAAGACCCGGGACTAGCGGGGAACACCGGGGAGCTGTTTTTT.

The chain recombines TRBV5-1 with TRBJ2-5; 11 nucleotides match TRBD1. The CDR3 loop spans 16 amino acids. V shed 5 bases and J 4 bases; nucleotides not matched to a gene: 10. Germline V gene sequence: CDR1 SGHRS, CDR2 YFSETQ. The CDR3 nucleotides are TGCGCCAGCAGTTATTTCGGACAGGGGGCTGTAGAGACCCAGTACTTC. Translated: CASSYFGQGAVETQYF.